What follows are 32 T cell receptor beta chains derived from one specimen sequenced in a study of follicular helper T cells after annual influenza vaccination. Time point noted: 2014-2015 season, 7 days after vaccination. Assay used: immunoSEQ multiplex PCR; TCRdb lists only in-frame clones, some missing. The top ten clones hold about 3.7% of a sample with approximately 9,000 clones, 65% to 85% of them seen once. This specimen was CXCR5+ CD38- circulating T follicular helper cells from blood, taken 7 days after influenza vaccination. The sample's subset: circulating Tfh, non-naive CD4+CXCR5+PD-1+ (ICOS+CD38+ or ICOS-CD38-). Receptors were obtained from an adult who received the influenza vaccine.

The chain recombines TRBV6-1 with TRBJ1-3, with 7 nucleotides matching TRBD1. The CDR3 loop spans 15 amino acids. After removal of 5 bases from V and 4 bases from J, the junction contained 8 bases not matched to a gene. Looked up from germline, CDR1 is MNHNS and CDR2 is SASEGT. The CDR3 DNA follows: TGTGCCAGCAGTATTACAGGGGAGGGAGGAAACACCATATATTTT. Translating gives CASSITGEGGNTIYF.

V and J are TRBV4-1 and TRBJ1-4; 7 bases are shared with TRBD1. Trimming took 0 bases from V and 8 from J; bases not matched to a gene: 9. This CDR3 has 16 residues. CDR1 and CDR2 from the germline V gene are MGHRA and YSYEKL. This CDR3 is CASSQDGDRVTEKLFF. The CDR3 nucleotides read TGCGCCAGCAGCCAAGATGGGGACAGAGTAACAGAAAAACTGTTTTTT.

The J gene is TRBJ2-7, the V gene TRBV18, with 16 positions matching TRBD2. CDR1 and CDR2 from the germline V gene are KGHSH and LQKENI. The CDR3 is 18 amino acids. After removal of 3 bases from V and 2 bases from J, the junction contained 7 bases not matched to a gene. This chain's CDR3 is CASSPGTSGRGTAYEQYF. Here the CDR3 DNA reads TGTGCCAGCTCACCCGGGACTAGCGGGAGGGGTACAGCCTACGAGCAGTACTTC.

The chain combines TRBV5-6 with TRBJ1-4; 7 bases agree with TRBD1. This CDR3 comprises 17 residues. From germline, CDR1 is SGHDT and CDR2 YYEEEE. V dropped 4 bases and J dropped 5; count of bases not matched to a gene: 14. Here the CDR3 reads CASSQVVGGQRNEKLFF. The CDR3 DNA reads as TGTGCCAGCAGCCAGGTTGTGGGGGGACAGAGAAATGAAAAACTGTTTTTT.

The rearrangement joins TRBV4-2 to TRBJ1-4; D might be TRBD1 (5 bases). This CDR3 spans 16 amino acids. V dropped 0 bases and J dropped 7 bases, with 15 bases sitting between them. From germline, CDR1 is LGHNA and CDR2 YNFKEQ. As DNA, the CDR3 is TGTGCCAGCAGCCAAGATGGGGGTTGGTTCGGTGAAAAACTGTTTTTT. It encodes CASSQDGGWFGEKLFF.

This chain joins TRBV7-8 and TRBJ2-3; D ambiguous. V was shortened by 1 base and J by 2 bases, with 13 bases between the two germline ends. Germline lookup yields CDR1 SGHVS and CDR2 FQNEAQ. There are 16 residues in the CDR3. This chain's CDR3 is CASSLVSVGPTDTQYF. The CDR3 DNA reads as TGTGCCAGCAGCTTAGTCTCTGTCGGTCCCACAGATACGCAGTATTTT.

The chain is built from TRBV9 and TRBJ2-2, with 10 bases lining up with TRBD2. The CDR3 runs to 16 residues. CDR1 and CDR2 (germline): SGDLS, YYNGEE. J was trimmed by 6 bases and V by 0 bases; bases with no gene match: 5. The CDR3 DNA reads TGTGCCAGCAGCGTAGGGTCTAGCGGGAGAGCCGGGGAGCTGTTTTTT. Its translation is CASSVGSSGRAGELFF.

The rearrangement joins TRBV7-6 to TRBJ1-3; D might be TRBD1 (6 bases). Germline V CDR1 and CDR2: SGHVS, FNYEAQ. The V end was cut by 5 bases, the J end by 3 bases, with 14 bases between. This CDR3 comprises 15 residues. CDR3 nucleotides: TGTGCCAGCAGCCCTCAAGGGGGAGGTGGAAACACCATATATTTT. Its protein is CASSPQGGGGNTIYF. Together with reference TRBV7-6 and TRBJ1-3, the CDR3 gives the full variable domain: GAGVSQSPRYKVTKRGQDVALRCDPISGHVSLYWYRQALGQGPEFLTYFNYEAQQDKSGLPNDRFSAERPEGSISTLTIQRTEQRDSAMYRCASSPQGGGGNTIYFGEGSWLTVV.

V gene TRBV18 combines with J gene TRBJ2-2; TRBD1 agrees at 7 bases. J lost 7 bases, V lost 6 bases, and 8 bases had no gene match. Germline V gene sequence: CDR1 KGHSH, CDR2 LQKENI. This CDR3 has 14 amino acids. The CDR3 DNA reads as TGTGCCAGCTCGCCGACAGGGAAGGACGGGGAGCTGTTTTTT. This translates into CASSPTGKDGELFF.

This clone was observed once. The V call is TRBV28, the J call TRBJ1-5, with 9 positions matching TRBD1. Trimming at V came to 5 bases and at J to 6 bases, leaving 5 bases not matched to a gene. CDR1 is MDHEN, CDR2 SYDVKM, per germline. The CDR3 spans 14 residues. The CDR3 protein is CASSPGQGTQPQHF. The CDR3 DNA follows: TGTGCCAGCAGTCCGGGACAGGGTACTCAGCCCCAGCATTTT.

The chain joins TRBV19 to TRBJ2-3; D may correspond to TRBD1 or TRBD2 (5 bases each). V lost 1 base, J lost 4 bases, and 12 bases lay in between. The CDR3 consists of 15 residues. Germline CDR1 LNHDA, CDR2 SQIVND (reference sequence). The CDR3 region is CASSIGGSGPDTQYF. Here the CDR3 DNA reads TGTGCCAGTAGTATAGGGGGGTCGGGGCCAGATACGCAGTATTTT.

The gene calls are TRBV7-6 and TRBJ2-2; no reliable D call. Germline-derived CDR1 and CDR2 are SGHVS and FNYEAQ. The CDR3 loop spans 14 amino acids. The V gene lost 6 bases and the J gene lost 0 bases, with 8 bases spanning the gap. Here the CDR3 reads CASSESANTGELFF. Written as DNA, the CDR3 is TGTGCCAGCAGTGAGTCAGCGAACACCGGGGAGCTGTTTTTT.

This clone was observed a handful of times. The chain carries TRBV19 and TRBJ1-5; no clear D. The CDR3 has 12 amino acids. CDR1 and CDR2 (germline): LNHDA, SQIVND (reference sequence). Trimming cost V 0 bases and J 4 bases, with 1 base left between them. Here the CDR3 DNA reads TGTGCCAGTAGTATAGAAAATCAGCCCCAGCATTTT. Translated: CASSIENQPQHF.

This clone occurred a few times. The chain employs TRBV2 and TRBJ2-7; 12 bases line up with TRBD1. Germline V lookup: CDR1 SNHLY, CDR2 FYNNEI. The CDR3 has 14 amino acids. V trimming: 6 bases; J trimming: 5 bases; junction bases outside the gene matches: 5. CDR3 nucleotides: TGTGCCAGCAGACAGGGACAGGGGGCTCACGAGCAGTACTTC. It encodes CASRQGQGAHEQYF.

This clone was recorded a few times. The chain uses TRBV2 and TRBJ1-2; D perhaps matches TRBD1 (5 bases). Trimming took 11 bases from V and 1 from J, leaving 14 bases between them. Germline V lookup: CDR1 SNHLY, CDR2 FYNNEI. The CDR3 loop spans 13 amino acids. Written as DNA, the CDR3 is TGTGCCGGGAGTTTAGACAGTAACTATGGCTACACCTTC. This translates into CAGSLDSNYGYTF. The full variable domain, in which reference TRBV2 and TRBJ1-2 provide the parts outside the CDR3, is EPEVTQTPSHQVTQMGQEVILRCVPISNHLYFYWYRQILGQKVEFLVSFYNNEISEKSEIFDDQFSVERPDGSNFTLKIRSTKLEDSAMYFCAGSLDSNYGYTFGSGTRLTVV.

A word on this clone: Compared with germline, one end of the junction differs, possibly owing to a read error. V gene TRBV7-7 combines with J gene TRBJ2-2; D tentatively reads TRBD1 or TRBD2 (5 bases each). The CDR3 has 15 residues. Germline V gene lookup returns CDR1 SSHAT and CDR2 FNYEAQ (reference sequence). The CDR3 DNA reads as TGTGCTAGCAGCCCCGGGGCACTGGGAACCGGGGAGCTGTTTTTT. Protein product: CASSPGALGTGELFF.

The genes are TRBV2 and TRBJ1-2; tentative D call: TRBD1 (6 bases). Germline CDR1 reads SNHLY; CDR2 reads FYNNEI. Trimming cost V 8 bases and J 4 bases, with 11 bases left between them. This CDR3 is built from 12 residues. DNA of the CDR3: TGTGCCAGCGGACAGACCTCCTATGGCTACACCTTC. Translated, it gives CASGQTSYGYTF.

This rearrangement joins TRBV19 to TRBJ1-5; D remains unclear. CDR3 length equals 13 residues. The V end lost 6 bases, the J end lost 7 bases, and 13 bases lay between the germline ends. Germline values: CDR1 LNHDA, CDR2 SQIVND (reference sequence). The chain's CDR3 is CASSPQRWQPQHF. CDR3 coding DNA: TGTGCCAGTAGCCCACAAAGGTGGCAGCCCCAGCATTTT.

The chain carries TRBV30 and TRBJ2-2; no clear D. CDR3 length: 14 residues. Germline values: CDR1 GTSNPN, CDR2 SVGIG (reference sequence). Between the trimmed V and J ends, which lost 3 bases and 2 bases, there was a span of 10 bases. The chain's CDR3 is CAWSRPPNTGELFF. CDR3 DNA: TGTGCCTGGAGCCGCCCCCCTAACACCGGGGAGCTGTTTTTT.

This clone was observed a few times. The chain has TRBV28 and TRBJ1-5, with D hard to call. The CDR3 sequence is 15 residues long. V dropped 0 bases and J dropped 5 bases, with 11 bases sitting between them. From germline, CDR1 is MDHEN and CDR2 SYDVKM. The CDR3 loop reads CASSLWQPGDQPQHF. For the CDR3, the DNA is TGTGCCAGCAGTTTATGGCAACCTGGGGATCAGCCCCAGCATTTT.

J is TRBJ2-7 and V is TRBV11-2; TRBD2 matches at 9 bases. Germline CDR1 reads SGHAT; CDR2 reads FQNNGV. V shed 2 bases, J shed 5 bases, and the junction held 4 bases outside the gene matches. CDR3 length equals 14 residues. In DNA, the CDR3 is TGTGCCAGCAGCTTACGATGGACTAGCGACGAGCAGTACTTC. Encoded protein: CASSLRWTSDEQYF.

This clone was recorded a few times. The chain links TRBV18 to TRBJ1-6; D is ambiguous. The CDR3 sequence is 13 residues long. Germline values: CDR1 KGHSH, CDR2 LQKENI. V dropped 3 bases and J dropped 8 bases, with 8 bases sitting between them. The chain's CDR3 is CASSPVTDSPLHF. CDR3 sequence (DNA): TGTGCCAGCTCACCTGTCACGGATTCACCCCTCCACTTT.

The gene calls are TRBV5-1 and TRBJ2-5, with 8 bases matching TRBD2. Trimming removed 0 bases from V and 0 bases from J; junction bases left unmatched: 10. Germline assignment: CDR1 SGHRS and CDR2 YFSETQ. The CDR3 runs to 18 residues. CDR3 sequence (DNA): TGCGCCAGCAGCTTGGTCGGCAGCGGGGGAGCTGACCAAGAGACCCAGTACTTC. It specifies CASSLVGSGGADQETQYF.

The gene calls are TRBV5-5 and TRBJ2-5; D is unclear. CDR1 and CDR2 (germline): SGHKS, YYEKEE (reference sequence). Trimming stripped 0 bases from V and 4 bases from J, with 10 bases between. This CDR3 region has 14 residues. CDR3 loop: CASSLDGLRETQYF. CDR3 nucleotide sequence: TGTGCCAGCAGCTTGGATGGGTTGAGAGAGACCCAGTACTTC.

This sequence joins TRBV7-9 and TRBJ1-1; D is ambiguous. Germline-derived CDR1 and CDR2 are SEHNR and FQNEAQ (reference sequence). This CDR3 comprises 13 residues. V was shortened by 5 bases and J by 5 bases, with 12 bases between the two germline ends. CDR3 amino acids: CASSNVHGTEAFF. CDR3 in DNA: TGTGCCAGCAGCAACGTTCATGGGACTGAAGCTTTCTTT.

This clone occurred once. The rearrangement links TRBV5-1 to TRBJ2-1; D is unresolved. The CDR3 extends over 16 amino acids. Germline V gene sequence: CDR1 SGHRS, CDR2 YFSETQ. The ends were cut back, 7 bases at V and 6 bases at J, with 23 bases in the middle. The CDR3 nucleotides are TGCGCCAGCCGGAGTAAGGCCCAGCCTCCGGTCAATGAGCAGTTCTTC. This gives the protein CASRSKAQPPVNEQFF. Combining the CDR3 with reference TRBV5-1 and TRBJ2-1 gives the whole variable domain KAGVTQTPRYLIKTRGQQVTLSCSPISGHRSVSWYQQTPGQGLQFLFEYFSETQRNKGNFPGRFSGRQFSNSRSEMNVSTLELGDSALYLCASRSKAQPPVNEQFFGPGTRLTVL.

This clone was counted a few times. V usage is TRBV7-2 and J usage is TRBJ1-2; the D gene is possibly TRBD1 (6 bases). CDR1 is SGHTA, CDR2 FQGNSA, per germline. The ends were cut back, 5 bases at V and 0 bases at J, with 10 bases in the middle. CDR3 length equals 14 residues. CDR3 region: CASSRDRTNYGYTF. CDR3 DNA sequence: TGTGCCAGCAGCCGAGACAGGACTAACTATGGCTACACCTTC.

J is TRBJ2-1 and V is TRBV18; 9 bases are shared with TRBD2. CDR3 length: 14 amino acids. V was clipped by 2 bases and J by 8 bases; unmatched bases: 4. Germline V gene data show CDR1 as KGHSH and CDR2 as LQKENI. The CDR3 nucleotides are TGTGCCAGCTCACCAGGGATAGCGGGAGATGAGCAGTTCTTC. Translation: CASSPGIAGDEQFF.

This sequence joins TRBV6-1 and TRBJ1-2; perhaps TRBD1 as D (6 bases). From germline, CDR1 is MNHNS and CDR2 SASEGT. This CDR3 has 14 residues. The V end lost 7 bases, the J end lost 0 bases, and 12 bases lay between the germline ends. The CDR3 nucleotides read TGTGCCAGCACTAGACAGGCTGCTAACTATGGCTACACCTTC. Amino acid sequence: CASTRQAANYGYTF.

V gene TRBV11-2 combines with J gene TRBJ1-6; TRBD1 agrees at 7 bases. V gave up 0 bases and J gave up 7 bases; unmatched junction bases: 3. Germline V CDR1 and CDR2: SGHAT, FQNNGV. CDR3 length: 15 residues. CDR3 protein: CASSLEGQQNSPLHF. The DNA for the CDR3 is TGTGCCAGCAGCTTAGAGGGACAGCAGAATTCACCCCTCCACTTT. The variable domain in full, completed from reference TRBV11-2 and TRBJ1-6, reads EAGVAQSPRYKIIEKRQSVAFWCNPISGHATLYWYQQILGQGPKLLIQFQNNGVVDDSQLPKDRFSAERLKGVDSTLKIQPAKLEDSAVYLCASSLEGQQNSPLHFGNGTRLTVT.

The rearrangement uses TRBV5-1 and TRBJ2-5, with 8 bases identical to TRBD1. The V gene's germline CDR1 is SGHRS and CDR2 YFSETQ. This CDR3 has 15 amino acids. V shed 0 bases and J 2 bases; nucleotides not matched to a gene: 3. The CDR3, as DNA: TGCGCCAGCAGCTTGGGTGGGACAGGACAAGAGACCCAGTACTTC. It specifies CASSLGGTGQETQYF.

V and J are TRBV7-2 and TRBJ2-2; 8 nucleotides line up with TRBD1. CDR1 and CDR2 from the germline V gene are SGHTA and FQGNSA. The length of the CDR3 is 15 residues. Germline trimming cut 6 bases from V and 1 base from J; bases unmatched to any gene: 4. The CDR3 DNA is TGTGCCAGCAGAACAGGGGGGAGGAACACCGGGGAGCTGTTTTTT. Protein: CASRTGGRNTGELFF.